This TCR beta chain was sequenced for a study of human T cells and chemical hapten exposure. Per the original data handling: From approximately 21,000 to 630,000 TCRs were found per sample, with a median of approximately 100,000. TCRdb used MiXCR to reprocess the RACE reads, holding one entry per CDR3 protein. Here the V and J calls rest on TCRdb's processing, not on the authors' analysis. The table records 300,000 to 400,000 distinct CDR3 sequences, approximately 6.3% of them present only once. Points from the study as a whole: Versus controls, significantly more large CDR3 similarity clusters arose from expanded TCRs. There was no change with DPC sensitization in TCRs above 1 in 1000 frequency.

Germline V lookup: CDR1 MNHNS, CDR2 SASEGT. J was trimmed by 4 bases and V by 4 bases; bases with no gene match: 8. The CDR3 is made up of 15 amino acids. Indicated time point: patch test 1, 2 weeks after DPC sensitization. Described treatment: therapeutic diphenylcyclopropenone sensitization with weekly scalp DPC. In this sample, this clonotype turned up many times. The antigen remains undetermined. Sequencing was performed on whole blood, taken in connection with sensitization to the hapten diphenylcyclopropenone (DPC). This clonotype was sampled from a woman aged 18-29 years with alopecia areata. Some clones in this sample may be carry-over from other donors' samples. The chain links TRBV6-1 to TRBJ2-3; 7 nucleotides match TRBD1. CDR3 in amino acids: CASSGPNRGPDTQYF. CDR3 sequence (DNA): TGTGCCAGCAGTGGTCCTAACAGGGGCCCAGATACGCAGTATTTT.